The 13 T cell receptor beta chains listed next were all sequenced from one sample in a study of T-cell reconstitution after alpha-beta-depleted transplantation in children. A library of TCRbeta sequences, prepared with unique molecular identifiers, was generated. TCRdb reprocessed the PCR reads with MiXCR, giving one entry per CDR3 protein. Found here are about 980,000 distinct CDR3 sequences, about 29% of them singletons; the top ten hold about 28%. Source: PBMCs, mostly from graft donor cells, taken 360 days after TCRalphabeta/CD19-depleted stem cell transplant. These receptors all come from a boy under three years old who had a stem cell transplant for SCID, so the T cells may come from the graft donor.

The chain joins TRBV5-1 to TRBJ2-7; D is perhaps TRBD1 (5 bases). The length of the CDR3 is 16 residues. V dropped 4 bases and J dropped 3 bases, with 20 bases sitting between them. From germline, CDR1 is SGHRS and CDR2 YFSETQ. CDR3: CASSAQAGNIIYEQYF. The DNA of the CDR3 is TGCGCCAGCAGCGCACAAGCAGGGAATATTATCTACGAGCAGTACTTC.

As for this clonotype: One end of the junction is discordant with germline, which a read error may explain. The chain carries TRBV11-2 and TRBJ2-5; 12 nucleotides match TRBD2. The germline V gene encodes CDR1 SGHAT and CDR2 FQNNGV. The CDR3 covers 19 residues. CDR3 DNA sequence: TGTGCCAGCAGCCTACTGGGGAGATGGACTAGCGGGGAGCAAGTGACCCAGTACTTC. It specifies CASSLLGRWTSGEQVTQYF.

This clonotype showed up just a few times. J is TRBJ2-3 and V is TRBV6-5; 9 bases line up with TRBD2. Germline trimming cut 0 bases from V and 6 bases from J; bases unmatched to any gene: 7. The CDR3 loop spans 16 amino acids. Germline-derived CDR1 and CDR2 are MNHEY and SVGAGI. The CDR3 spells CASSYSGGGASDTQYF. Written as DNA, the CDR3 is TGTGCCAGCAGTTACTCCGGCGGGGGGGCCTCCGATACGCAGTATTTT.

This clonotype has ten or more counts. The rearrangement links TRBV5-4 to TRBJ2-1; possible D gene TRBD2, 5 bases. This CDR3 contains 15 residues. From germline, CDR1 is SGHNT and CDR2 YYREEE (reference sequence). V lost 4 bases and J 4 bases, leaving 15 bases between the germline ends. CDR3: CASSVEVAIYNEQFF. The CDR3 DNA follows: TGTGCCAGCAGCGTGGAAGTAGCGATTTACAATGAGCAGTTCTTC.

The chain has TRBV19 and TRBJ2-2; D is perhaps TRBD2 (5 bases). Germline V gene data show CDR1 as LNHDA and CDR2 as SQIVND (reference sequence). This CDR3 region has 13 residues. The V end was cut by 3 bases, the J end by 7 bases, with 9 bases between. CDR3 sequence reads: CASSITEGGELFF. CDR3 nucleotides: TGTGCCAGTAGTATCACAGAGGGCGGGGAGCTGTTTTTT.

The table lists this clonotype with a count of one. The chain joins TRBV12-3 or TRBV12-4 to TRBJ2-5; no clear D gene. This CDR3 is built from 13 residues. The germline V and J ends were trimmed by 3 bases and 5 bases, with 10 bases remaining between them. CDR3 DNA: TGTGCCAGCAGTTTTGAGCAGTGGGAGACCCAGTACTTC. Protein: CASSFEQWETQYF.

The count of this clonotype is one. This rearrangement joins TRBV7-8 to TRBJ2-7, with 7 bases matching TRBD1. With 1 base clipped from V and 1 base from J, the junction kept 7 bases outside the gene matches. This CDR3 contains 16 residues. Germline CDR1 reads SGHVS; CDR2 reads FQNEAQ. CDR3 bases: TGTGCCAGCAGCTTAGACCGGGACAGCCTGTCCTACGAGCAGTACTTC. This codes for CASSLDRDSLSYEQYF.

Only a few counts were recorded for this clonotype. The CDR3 reads CASSLRGQGAYEQYF. For the CDR3, the DNA is TGTGCCAGCTCACTTCGGGGACAGGGAGCCTACGAGCAGTACTTC. This rearrangement joins TRBV18 to TRBJ2-7; 9 bases agree with TRBD1. Unmatched junction bases numbered 6, after V lost 4 bases and J lost 2 bases. Germline assignment: CDR1 KGHSH and CDR2 LQKENI. CDR3 length: 15 amino acids. Full variable domain (remainder filled in from reference TRBV18 and TRBJ2-7): NAGVMQNPRHLVRRRGQEARLRCSPMKGHSHVYWYRQLPEEGLKFMVYLQKENIIDESGMPKERFSAEFPKEGPSILRIQQVVRGDSAAYFCASSLRGQGAYEQYFGPGTRLTVT.

The gene calls are TRBV11-2 and TRBJ2-1, with 8 bases that match TRBD2. The CDR3 length is 15 residues. Germline CDR1 is SGHAT and CDR2 is FQNNGV. The V and J ends lost 0 bases and 5 bases, in that order; junction bases with no gene match: 3. DNA of the CDR3: TGTGCCAGCAGCTTAGATAGGGGACTAGACAATGAGCAGTTCTTC. Translating gives CASSLDRGLDNEQFF.

This clonotype was seen a few times. The chain recombines TRBV5-1 with TRBJ1-4; 8 nucleotides line up with TRBD1. Per the germline V gene, CDR1 is SGHRS and CDR2 is YFSETQ. V dropped 4 bases and J dropped 4; count of bases not matched to a gene: 6. The CDR3 extends over 15 amino acids. The CDR3 DNA follows: TGCGCCAGCAGCAGAAGGACAGGGTTTAATGAAAAACTGTTTTTT. This translates into CASSRRTGFNEKLFF.

This clonotype was observed a handful of times. This chain joins TRBV9 and TRBJ2-7; D possibly matches TRBD1 or TRBD2 (5 bases each). Germline assignment: CDR1 SGDLS and CDR2 YYNGEE. This CDR3 contains 14 residues. The V end was cut by 0 bases, the J end by 3 bases, with 10 bases between. CDR3 DNA: TGTGCCAGCAGCGTAGGGACGGGGCACTACGAGCAGTACTTC. Translation: CASSVGTGHYEQYF. Using reference TRBV9 and TRBJ2-7 for the parts outside the CDR3, the full variable domain is DSGVTQTPKHLITATGQRVTLRCSPRSGDLSVYWYQQSLDQGLQFLIQYYNGEERAKGNILERFSAQQFPDLHSELNLSSLELGDSALYFCASSVGTGHYEQYFGPGTRLTVT.

This chain uses TRBV5-1 with TRBJ2-3, with D perhaps TRBD1 (5 bases). The germline gives CDR1 SGHRS, CDR2 YFSETQ. This CDR3 has 14 amino acids. Trimming cost V 1 base and J 5 bases, with 11 bases left between them. The CDR3: CASSLFQGRDTQYF. CDR3 DNA: TGCGCCAGCAGCTTGTTCCAGGGAAGAGATACGCAGTATTTT.

This clonotype was detected only a few times. J is TRBJ1-4 and V is TRBV15; D remains unclear. Per the germline V gene, CDR1 is LNHNV and CDR2 is YYDKDF (reference sequence). Between the trimmed V and J ends, which lost 0 bases and 12 bases, there was a span of 14 bases. CDR3 length: 14 residues. In DNA, the CDR3 is TGTGCCACCAGCAGAGATGATTCGGTCCGCGAACTGTTTTTT. This encodes CATSRDDSVRELFF.